The rows below give T cell receptor beta chains drawn from one sample of a study of Ad26.COV2.S vaccination and SARS-CoV-2 variants. Assay used: immunoSEQ multiplex PCR; TCRdb lists only in-frame clones, some missing. The data show roughly 350,000 clones, less than 90% seen once. The material was peripheral blood, obtained in a trial of Ad26.COV2.S vaccine versus placebo. These receptors were obtained from a person between 18 and 65 years old who received the Ad26.COV2.S COVID-19 vaccine or a placebo. Both conserved end residues are part of each CDR3. The D gene is left open where the match is weak. Clone size, where shown, is once, few, many, or a class for clones that have expanded.

D gene	V gene	clone size	J gene	CDR3 DNA	CDR3 protein
NA	TRBV7-9	NA	TRBJ1-2	TGTGCCAGCAGCTTAGATAACCACTATGGCTACACCTTC	CASSLDNHYGYTF
TRBD1	TRBV27	NA	TRBJ2-7	TGTGCCAGCAGTCTGGACAGGGGGGCCTACGAGCAGTACTTC	CASSLDRGAYEQYF
NA	TRBV5-6	NA	TRBJ1-6	TGTGCCAGCAGCATATTAAATTCACCCCTCCACTTT	CASSILNSPLHF
TRBD2	TRBV2	NA	TRBJ2-1	TGTGCCAGCAGTGAAGTAGCGGGGGGAAATGAGCAGTTCTTC	CASSEVAGGNEQFF
TRBD1	TRBV28	NA	TRBJ1-5	TGTGCCAGCAGAAAACAGGGGATTTGGGCTCAGCCCCAGCATTTT	CASRKQGIWAQPQHF
NA	TRBV30	NA	TRBJ2-7	TGTGCCTGCAGTAGACAGAACTACGAGCAGTACTTC	CACSRQNYEQYF
NA	TRBV5-1	NA	TRBJ2-6	TGCGCCAGCAGCTTGGCAGGGTTTGGGGCCAACGTCCTGACTTTC	CASSLAGFGANVLTF
NA	TRBV4-3	NA	TRBJ1-2	TGCGCCAGCAGCCAATCGCAGGAGCGGGCTTATGGCTACACCTTC	CASSQSQERAYGYTF
NA	TRBV6-5	NA	TRBJ2-1	TGTGCCAGCAGACAGGTATCCTACAATGAGCAGTTCTTC	CASRQVSYNEQFF
NA	TRBV18	NA	TRBJ2-2	TGTGCCAGCTCACCACCGGGACCGCGACAGGCCGGGGAGCTGTTTTTT	CASSPPGPRQAGELFF
TRBD1	TRBV30	NA	TRBJ1-5	TGTGCCTGGAATCAGCCCCGGACAGGGTTGGTCTCTTGGAATCAGCCCCAGCATTTT	CAWNQPRTGLVSWNQPQHF
NA	TRBV12-3/TRBV12-4	NA	TRBJ2-7	TGTGCCAGCGCCAGAAGCTCCTACGAGCAGTACTTC	CASARSSYEQYF
TRBD1	TRBV7-9	few	TRBJ1-3	TGTGCCAGCAGCTTAACGACAGGGGCTGGAAACACCATATATTTT	CASSLTTGAGNTIYF